The rows below give T cell receptor beta chains drawn from one sample of a study of spatial heterogeneity in lung cancer. TCRdb re-analysed the 5' RACE reads in MiXCR, keeping a single row per CDR3 protein. The sample has roughly 9,000 distinct CDR3 sequences; 5% are singletons. The sample consisted of lung tumor tissue, taken at surgery. These receptors all come from a female donor with early-stage non-small cell lung cancer. CDR3s include the opening cysteine and the closing phenylalanine or tryptophan. A D gene is named only where the DNA matches it firmly. Only part of the rows carry a size: once, few, many, or a class if the clone is expanded.

-	TRBV5-1	many	TRBJ2-5	TGCGCCAGCAGCTTGGACAGGGTGGAGACCCAGTACTTC	CASSLDRVETQYF
-	TRBV9	many	TRBJ2-3	TGTGCCAGCAGCCCTAGCGGCACAGATACGCAGTATTTT	CASSPSGTDTQYF
-	TRBV7-9	medium-sized	TRBJ1-5	TGTGCCAGCAGCTTCCAGGATCAGCCCCAGCATTTT	CASSFQDQPQHF
-	TRBV5-1	medium-sized	TRBJ2-7	TGCGCCAGCAGCCCCCCGGGGGCGCGGGGCGAGCAGTACTTC	CASSPPGARGEQYF
TRBD1	TRBV7-6	many	TRBJ1-1	TGTGCCAGCAGCTCCGGGACAGGGCCCCAGGAAGCTTTCTTT	CASSSGTGPQEAFF
-	TRBV7-8	many	TRBJ2-5	TGTGCCAGCTTTTTTGGAGAGACCCAGTACTTC	CASFFGETQYF
TRBD1	TRBV29-1	few	TRBJ1-5	TGCAGCGCCCAGGGGGAAGGCAATCAGCCCCAGCATTTT	CSAQGEGNQPQHF
TRBD2	TRBV6-5	medium-sized	TRBJ2-1	TGTGCCAGCAGTTCAGGGACTATTCCTATTGAGCAGTTCTTC	CASSSGTIPIEQFF
-	TRBV9	many	TRBJ1-1	TGTGCCAGCAGCCCCGGGACCCATTACGCTGAAGCTTTCTTT	CASSPGTHYAEAFF
-	TRBV20-1	many	TRBJ2-7	TGCAGTGCTGGACGAGACAGCGGCTACGAGCAGTACTTC	CSAGRDSGYEQYF
TRBD2	TRBV28	medium-sized	TRBJ2-7	TGTGCCAGCAGTCCTATTGGGACTAGCTACGAGCAGTACTTC	CASSPIGTSYEQYF
TRBD1	TRBV7-2	few	TRBJ1-5	TGTGCCAGCAGCCAACTGACAGGGAGCACTCAGCCCCAGCATTTT	CASSQLTGSTQPQHF
-	TRBV7-9	few	TRBJ2-5	TGTGCCAGCACCATGGTGGCGGAAGAGACCCAGTACTTC	CASTMVAEETQYF
-	TRBV28	medium-sized	TRBJ2-1	TGTGCCAGCAGTACTCGGGACCATCGGAGGAATGAGCAGTTCTTC	CASSTRDHRRNEQFF
TRBD1	TRBV6-6	few	TRBJ1-2	TGTGCCAGCAGTTCCCGGGACAGCGGACCCAAAGCCTATGGCTACACCTTC	CASSSRDSGPKAYGYTF
-	TRBV29-1	many	TRBJ1-2	TGCAGCGTTGAAGCCCCGGGGAGGGTAGGAGGAGGCTACACCTTC	CSVEAPGRVGGGYTF
TRBD2	TRBV19	few	TRBJ2-1	TGTGCCAGTCTAAGAACTAGCGCTTCCTACAATGAGCAGTTCTTC	CASLRTSASYNEQFF
-	TRBV28	-	TRBJ1-2	TGTGCCAGCGCCTCGAATGAGGGGGTTCTCTTGGGCTACACCTTC	CASASNEGVLLGYTF
-	TRBV29-1	many	TRBJ2-2	TGCAGCGTTGAATATAGTGGGGCCGGGGAGCTGTTTTTT	CSVEYSGAGELFF
TRBD2	TRBV19	many	TRBJ2-1	TGTGCCAGTAGTACTAGCGGGCGGGGTGAGCAGTTCTTC	CASSTSGRGEQFF
-	TRBV7-9	many	TRBJ2-7	TGTGCCAGCAGCTGGGGGGATGACTACGAGCAGTACTTC	CASSWGDDYEQYF
TRBD1	TRBV7-6	few	TRBJ2-7	TGTGCCAGCAGCTTAGAGGACAGGGGTTACGAGCAGTACTTC	CASSLEDRGYEQYF
-	TRBV6-6	many	TRBJ2-7	TGTGCCAGCAGACCCAGGTCGTTTCCCACTACAATCTTC	CASRPRSFPTTIF
-	TRBV5-1	many	TRBJ2-7	TGCGCCAGCTCCCGGGACTCGGTCTACGAGCAGTACTTC	CASSRDSVYEQYF
-	TRBV7-9	many	TRBJ2-1	TGTGCCAGCAGCTTAGCCGGGATAAATAGGGGAAGTTTGTTCTTC	CASSLAGINRGSLFF
-	TRBV27	many	TRBJ2-2	TGTGCCAGCAGTTTAAATGGACCGCACACCGGGGAGCTGTTTTTT	CASSLNGPHTGELFF
TRBD1	TRBV7-6	large	TRBJ1-1	TGTGCCAGCAGCTCTGGGACAGGGGGTGAAGCTTTCTTT	CASSSGTGGEAFF
-	TRBV25-1	few	TRBJ1-2	TGTGCCACCTCCGGAGGGGACCCCTATGGCTACACCTTC	CATSGGDPYGYTF
-	TRBV12-3/TRBV12-4	-	TRBJ2-7	TGTGCCAGCAATTCAGACAGCACCTACGAGCAGTACTTC	CASNSDSTYEQYF
-	TRBV10-2	many	TRBJ1-3	TGCGCCAGCAGCGGTTCCGGAGGGGGAAGGAGGAACACCATATATTTT	CASSGSGGGRRNTIYF
TRBD2	TRBV5-1	-	TRBJ2-1	TGCGCCAGCAGCCTAAGTAGCGGGGGGGCCCGCAATGAGCAGTTCTTC	CASSLSSGGARNEQFF
-	TRBV7-9	many	TRBJ2-1	TGTGCCAGCAGCATCACCAATGAGCAGTTCTTC	CASSITNEQFF
-	TRBV11-2	medium-sized	TRBJ2-5	TGTGCCAGCAGCTTAGGGGAGACCCAGTACTTC	CASSLGETQYF
-	TRBV5-1	medium-sized	TRBJ2-1	TGCGCCAGCAGCTTTGGACACAATGAGCAGTTCTTC	CASSFGHNEQFF
-	TRBV7-9	medium-sized	TRBJ1-3	TGTGCCAGCAGCTTGCGGGGTACTTACACCATATATTTT	CASSLRGTYTIYF
-	TRBV12-3/TRBV12-4	-	TRBJ2-3	TGTGCCAGCAGTAGGGCGCCTAGCACAGATACGCAGTATTTT	CASSRAPSTDTQYF
-	TRBV20-1	many	TRBJ2-2	TGCAGTGCTAGCTACGGGAGAGGGGCCGGGGAGCTGTTTTTT	CSASYGRGAGELFF